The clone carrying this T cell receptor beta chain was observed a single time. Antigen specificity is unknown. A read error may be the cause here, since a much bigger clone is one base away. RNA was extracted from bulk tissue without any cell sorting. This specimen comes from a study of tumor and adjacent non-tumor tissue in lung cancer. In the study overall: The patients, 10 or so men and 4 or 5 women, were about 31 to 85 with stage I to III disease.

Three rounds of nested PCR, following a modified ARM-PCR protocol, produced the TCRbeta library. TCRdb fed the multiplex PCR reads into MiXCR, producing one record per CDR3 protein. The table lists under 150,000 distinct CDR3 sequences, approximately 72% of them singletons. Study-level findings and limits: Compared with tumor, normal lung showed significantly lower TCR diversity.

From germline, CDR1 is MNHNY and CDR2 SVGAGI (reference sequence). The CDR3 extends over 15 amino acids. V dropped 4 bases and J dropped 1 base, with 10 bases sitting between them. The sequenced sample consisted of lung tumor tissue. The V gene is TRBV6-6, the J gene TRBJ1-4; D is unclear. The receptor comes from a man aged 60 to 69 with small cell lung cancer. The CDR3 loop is CASSCNGKTNEKLFF. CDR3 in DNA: TGTGCCAGCAGTTGTAACGGGAAAACTAATGAAAAACTGTTTTTT.